This entry concerns a single TCR beta chain. Its specificity is unknown. The data are from a study of vaccination effects on CD4 cells after COVID-19. Study-wide findings and caveats: Convalescent patients were scarce in the study, and it lacked early post-infection timepoints.

There are 14 residues in the CDR3. CDR1 is SGDLS and CDR2 is YYNGEE in the germline V gene. Trimming took off 0 bases at V and 7 bases at J, with 8 bases between the two ends. Profiled with immunoSEQ multiplex PCR; TCRdb holds only in-frame clones, not every one. Of fewer than 85,000 clones in the sample, less than 80% were seen once. Peptide-pool stimulation followed by sequencing identified expanded antigen-specific CD4+ clonotypes in the ViraFEST assay. Culture proceeded for about 11 days, and CD4+ T cells were then isolated. It was two doses of either the BNT162b2 or mRNA-1273 vaccine that participants received.

The sequence came from a human donor who received a COVID-19 vaccine. Sequencing used CD4+ T cells from PBMCs cultured with HCoV-OC43 spike peptides, obtained after COVID-19 vaccination. The subset is: HCoV-OC43 spike overlapping peptide pool stimulation. This sequence joins TRBV9 and TRBJ1-6, with D perhaps TRBD1 (5 bases). The CDR3 spells CASSVGPGNSPLHF. DNA of the CDR3: TGTGCCAGCAGCGTAGGTCCAGGGAATTCACCCCTCCACTTT. The complete variable domain, with remaining parts taken from reference TRBV9 and TRBJ1-6, reads DSGVTQTPKHLITATGQRVTLRCSPRSGDLSVYWYQQSLDQGLQFLIQYYNGEERAKGNILERFSAQQFPDLHSELNLSSLELGDSALYFCASSVGPGNSPLHFGNGTRLTVT.